This is a list of T cell receptor beta chains from one sample in a study of T cell responses to AZD1222 COVID-19 vaccine. TCRdb keeps only in-frame clones here, not all; method: immunoSEQ multiplex PCR. The table has about 140,000 clones, approximately 90% seen once. The sequenced sample was peripheral blood, obtained 28 days after the second AZD1222 dose. All receptors come from an adult who received the AZD1222 COVID-19 vaccine. Each CDR3 is given with its conserved first and last residue. A D gene is named only where the DNA matches it firmly. The listing skips clone size in some rows; elsewhere it reads once, few, many or a size class.

clone size: .; V gene: TRBV19; D gene: .; J gene: TRBJ2-3; CDR3 protein: CASSITGATDTQYF; CDR3 DNA: TGTGCCAGTAGCATTACAGGAGCCACAGATACGCAGTATTTT
clone size: .; V gene: TRBV4-3; D gene: .; J gene: TRBJ2-3; CDR3 protein: CASSPGPGTDTQYF; CDR3 DNA: TGCGCCAGCAGCCCAGGGCCAGGCACAGATACGCAGTATTTT
clone size: .; V gene: TRBV7-6; D gene: TRBD1; J gene: TRBJ1-6; CDR3 protein: CASSLRQGVGNSPLHF; CDR3 DNA: TGTGCCAGCAGCTTAAGACAGGGGGTGGGAAATTCACCCCTCCACTTT
clone size: .; V gene: TRBV3-1/TRBV3-2; D gene: TRBD1; J gene: TRBJ1-3; CDR3 protein: CASSPNRDRSFIGSGNTIYF; CDR3 DNA: TGTGCCAGCAGCCCTAATAGGGACAGGAGTTTTATCGGCTCTGGAAACACCATATATTTT
clone size: .; V gene: TRBV7-3; D gene: .; J gene: TRBJ1-2; CDR3 protein: CASSFGQGYGYTF; CDR3 DNA: TGTGCCAGCAGCTTTGGGCAAGGCTATGGCTACACCTTC
clone size: .; V gene: TRBV4-1; D gene: TRBD2; J gene: TRBJ2-1; CDR3 protein: CASSQGTITSGSSSYNEQFF; CDR3 DNA: TGCGCCAGCAGCCAGGGGACGATCACTAGCGGGAGCAGCTCCTACAATGAGCAGTTCTTC
clone size: .; V gene: TRBV27; D gene: .; J gene: TRBJ1-6; CDR3 protein: CASSRSYRTNSPLHF; CDR3 DNA: TGTGCCAGCAGTAGGTCATACCGTACTAATTCACCCCTCCACTTT
clone size: .; V gene: TRBV19; D gene: .; J gene: TRBJ1-3; CDR3 protein: CASMPGAHGNTIYF; CDR3 DNA: TGTGCCAGTATGCCCGGGGCGCACGGAAACACCATATATTTT
clone size: .; V gene: TRBV2; D gene: TRBD1; J gene: TRBJ1-6; CDR3 protein: CASRDRAFSLHF; CDR3 DNA: TGTGCCAGCCGGGACAGGGCCTTCTCCCTCCACTTT
clone size: .; V gene: TRBV7-9; D gene: .; J gene: TRBJ2-1; CDR3 protein: CASSFKRDTYNEQFF; CDR3 DNA: TGTGCCAGCAGCTTCAAGCGGGACACCTACAATGAGCAGTTCTTC
clone size: .; V gene: TRBV7-8; D gene: TRBD2; J gene: TRBJ2-3; CDR3 protein: CASSLAREATQYF; CDR3 DNA: TGTGCCAGCAGCTTAGCGCGGGAGGCTACGCAGTATTTT
clone size: .; V gene: TRBV7-9; D gene: .; J gene: TRBJ2-5; CDR3 protein: CASSFEVQETQYF; CDR3 DNA: TGTGCCAGCAGCTTCGAGGTCCAAGAGACCCAGTACTTC
clone size: .; V gene: TRBV15; D gene: TRBD2; J gene: TRBJ2-1; CDR3 protein: CATSRDSGGASEQFF; CDR3 DNA: TGTGCCACCAGCAGAGATAGCGGGGGGGCAAGTGAGCAGTTCTTC
clone size: .; V gene: TRBV10-2; D gene: TRBD1; J gene: TRBJ1-5; CDR3 protein: CASNGQGGNQPQHF; CDR3 DNA: TGCGCCAGTAACGGACAGGGAGGCAATCAGCCCCAGCATTTT
clone size: .; V gene: TRBV6-6; D gene: TRBD1; J gene: TRBJ2-7; CDR3 protein: CASSYAGQGGYEQYF; CDR3 DNA: TGTGCCAGCAGTTATGCCGGACAGGGGGGGTACGAGCAGTACTTC
clone size: .; V gene: TRBV5-6; D gene: .; J gene: TRBJ1-2; CDR3 protein: CASSSPDSGSSYTF; CDR3 DNA: TGTGCCAGCAGCTCACCCGACAGCGGCTCTAGCTACACCTTC
clone size: .; V gene: TRBV7-2; D gene: .; J gene: TRBJ2-7; CDR3 protein: CASSLWARKDEQYF; CDR3 DNA: TGTGCCAGCAGCTTGTGGGCTAGGAAGGACGAGCAGTACTTC
clone size: .; V gene: TRBV7-9; D gene: .; J gene: TRBJ2-7; CDR3 protein: CASSLGAEYEQYF; CDR3 DNA: TGTGCCAGCAGCTTAGGGGCGGAGTACGAGCAGTACTTC
clone size: .; V gene: TRBV5-1; D gene: .; J gene: TRBJ1-1; CDR3 protein: CASSLAIGGNTEAFF; CDR3 DNA: TGCGCCAGCAGCTTGGCGATCGGCGGGAACACTGAAGCTTTCTTT
clone size: .; V gene: TRBV7-9; D gene: TRBD2; J gene: TRBJ2-5; CDR3 protein: CASSSSALAGGGETQYF; CDR3 DNA: TGTGCCAGCAGCTCCAGCGCGCTAGCGGGAGGCGGGGAGACCCAGTACTTC
clone size: .; V gene: TRBV7-2; D gene: .; J gene: TRBJ2-5; CDR3 protein: CASTPMGTYQETQYF; CDR3 DNA: TGTGCCAGCACCCCGATGGGGACGTACCAAGAGACCCAGTACTTC
clone size: .; V gene: TRBV4-1; D gene: .; J gene: TRBJ2-2; CDR3 protein: CASSQVGAWNTGELFF; CDR3 DNA: TGCGCCAGCAGCCAAGTAGGGGCGTGGAACACCGGGGAGCTGTTTTTT
clone size: .; V gene: TRBV28; D gene: .; J gene: TRBJ2-2; CDR3 protein: CASSLRAGLTGELFF; CDR3 DNA: TGTGCCAGCAGTTTAAGGGCAGGATTAACCGGGGAGCTGTTTTTT
clone size: .; V gene: TRBV2; D gene: TRBD1; J gene: TRBJ2-5; CDR3 protein: CATNRDRGQEETQYF; CDR3 DNA: TGTGCCACTAACAGGGACAGGGGCCAGGAAGAGACCCAGTACTTC
clone size: .; V gene: TRBV5-6; D gene: .; J gene: TRBJ2-3; CDR3 protein: CASSLDYRSTDTQYF; CDR3 DNA: TGTGCCAGCAGCTTGGACTACCGCAGTACAGATACGCAGTATTTT
clone size: .; V gene: TRBV7-3; D gene: .; J gene: TRBJ2-5; CDR3 protein: CASSLRGGETQYF; CDR3 DNA: TGTGCCAGCAGCTTACGAGGTGGTGAGACCCAGTACTTC
clone size: .; V gene: TRBV6-6; D gene: .; J gene: TRBJ2-7; CDR3 protein: CASSYSIGFYEQYF; CDR3 DNA: TGTGCCAGCAGTTACTCGATCGGGTTCTACGAGCAGTACTTC
clone size: .; V gene: TRBV11-2; D gene: TRBD1; J gene: TRBJ2-1; CDR3 protein: CASSSRGGRDSEQFF; CDR3 DNA: TGTGCCAGCAGCTCCAGAGGGGGACGGGACAGTGAGCAGTTCTTC
clone size: .; V gene: TRBV2; D gene: .; J gene: TRBJ2-3; CDR3 protein: CASKQASTDTQYF; CDR3 DNA: TGTGCCAGCAAACAGGCTAGCACAGATACGCAGTATTTT
clone size: few; V gene: TRBV7-2; D gene: TRBD1; J gene: TRBJ1-1; CDR3 protein: CASSLGQGWNTEAFF; CDR3 DNA: TGTGCCAGCAGCTTAGGACAGGGATGGAACACTGAAGCTTTCTTT
clone size: .; V gene: TRBV7-9; D gene: .; J gene: TRBJ1-1; CDR3 protein: CASRSTGGEAFF; CDR3 DNA: TGTGCCAGCAGATCGACAGGTGGTGAAGCTTTCTTT
clone size: .; V gene: TRBV14; D gene: TRBD2; J gene: TRBJ2-1; CDR3 protein: CASSHLRTSGNNEQFF; CDR3 DNA: TGTGCCAGCAGCCACCTAAGGACTAGCGGCAACAATGAGCAGTTCTTC
clone size: .; V gene: TRBV4-3; D gene: .; J gene: TRBJ1-6; CDR3 protein: CASSQDLQSSPLHF; CDR3 DNA: TGCGCCAGCAGCCAAGATTTGCAGTCCTCACCCCTCCACTTT
clone size: once; V gene: TRBV4-3; D gene: TRBD2; J gene: TRBJ2-5; CDR3 protein: CASSQEGRGGAETQYF; CDR3 DNA: TGCGCCAGCAGCCAAGAGGGTCGGGGGGGCGCGGAGACCCAGTACTTC
clone size: .; V gene: TRBV29-1; D gene: TRBD1; J gene: TRBJ2-3; CDR3 protein: CSVYMTGQGASDTQYF; CDR3 DNA: TGCAGCGTGTACATGACCGGACAGGGGGCATCGGATACGCAGTATTTT
clone size: .; V gene: TRBV7-9; D gene: .; J gene: TRBJ1-2; CDR3 protein: CASSFSGSTNYGYTF; CDR3 DNA: TGTGCCAGCAGCTTCTCGGGCAGTACTAACTATGGCTACACCTTC
clone size: .; V gene: TRBV18; D gene: .; J gene: TRBJ2-7; CDR3 protein: CASSPGLDEQYF; CDR3 DNA: TGTGCCAGCTCACCGGGATTAGACGAGCAGTACTTC
clone size: .; V gene: TRBV6-2/TRBV6-3; D gene: .; J gene: TRBJ2-1; CDR3 protein: CASSGGPLGSYNEQFF; CDR3 DNA: TGTGCCAGCAGTGGGGGGCCTCTCGGGAGCTACAATGAGCAGTTCTTC
clone size: .; V gene: TRBV25-1; D gene: .; J gene: TRBJ2-1; CDR3 protein: CASSGAPGEQFF; CDR3 DNA: TGTGCCAGCAGTGGAGCCCCGGGGGAGCAGTTCTTC
clone size: .; V gene: TRBV7-2; D gene: TRBD2; J gene: TRBJ2-6; CDR3 protein: CATSNGRGTGANVLTF; CDR3 DNA: TGTGCCACCTCGAACGGGAGGGGTACTGGGGCCAACGTCCTGACTTTC
clone size: once; V gene: TRBV6-1; D gene: TRBD2; J gene: TRBJ2-3; CDR3 protein: CASSDWRGGTDTQYF; CDR3 DNA: TGTGCCAGCAGTGATTGGCGGGGGGGCACAGATACGCAGTATTTT
clone size: .; V gene: TRBV20-1; D gene: .; J gene: TRBJ2-1; CDR3 protein: CSVGENEQFF; CDR3 DNA: TGCAGTGTGGGGGAGAATGAGCAGTTCTTC
clone size: .; V gene: TRBV6-5; D gene: TRBD1; J gene: TRBJ2-1; CDR3 protein: CASIRDRAYHEQFF; CDR3 DNA: TGTGCCAGCATAAGGGACAGGGCTTACCATGAGCAGTTCTTC
clone size: .; V gene: TRBV5-1; D gene: .; J gene: TRBJ1-1; CDR3 protein: CASSFGSSNTEAFF; CDR3 DNA: TGCGCCAGCAGCTTTGGGTCTTCGAACACTGAAGCTTTCTTT
clone size: .; V gene: TRBV21-1; D gene: .; J gene: TRBJ2-1; CDR3 protein: CASSNSTSGGCDEQFF; CDR3 DNA: TGTGCCAGCAGCAACTCGACTAGCGGGGGGTGTGATGAGCAGTTCTTC
clone size: .; V gene: TRBV29-1; D gene: .; J gene: TRBJ2-4; CDR3 protein: CNRPRGPKNIQYF; CDR3 DNA: TGCAACCGGCCCCGGGGCCCCAAAAACATTCAGTACTTC
clone size: once; V gene: TRBV19; D gene: TRBD1; J gene: TRBJ2-7; CDR3 protein: CASSLGQGYEQYF; CDR3 DNA: TGTGCCAGTAGTTTGGGACAGGGCTACGAGCAGTACTTC
clone size: once; V gene: TRBV28; D gene: TRBD1; J gene: TRBJ2-4; CDR3 protein: CASSFSGTGNAKNIQYF; CDR3 DNA: TGTGCCAGCAGTTTCTCCGGGACAGGGAACGCCAAAAACATTCAGTACTTC
clone size: .; V gene: TRBV12-3/TRBV12-4; D gene: .; J gene: TRBJ2-3; CDR3 protein: CASTLPGGTQYF; CDR3 DNA: TGTGCCAGCACCCTACCCGGAGGTACGCAGTATTTT
clone size: .; V gene: TRBV7-9; D gene: .; J gene: TRBJ2-1; CDR3 protein: CASSLTVPDEQFF; CDR3 DNA: TGTGCCAGCAGCCTGACAGTTCCCGATGAGCAGTTCTTC
clone size: .; V gene: TRBV7-9; D gene: TRBD2; J gene: TRBJ2-1; CDR3 protein: CASSYLAGPFNEQFF; CDR3 DNA: TGTGCCAGCAGCTATCTAGCGGGTCCGTTCAATGAGCAGTTCTTC
clone size: .; V gene: TRBV29-1; D gene: .; J gene: TRBJ2-1; CDR3 protein: CSVAGAAPGEQFF; CDR3 DNA: TGCAGCGTTGCCGGGGCAGCCCCGGGTGAGCAGTTCTTC